The 13 T cell receptor beta chains listed next were all sequenced from one sample in a study of T cells in Graves' hyperthyroidism and ophthalmopathy. The CDR3 regions of TCR beta were amplified from RNA transcripts. The HTBI primer set drove a first-round RT-PCR of the TCR CDR3. TCRdb analysed the multiplex PCR reads with MiXCR anew, one entry per CDR3 protein. The repertoire holds about 510,000 distinct CDR3 sequences, with over 45% as singletons. Sequenced: peripheral blood or thyroid tissue (not recorded which). These receptors were collected from an adult woman with Graves' disease, either hyperthyroidism or ophthalmopathy (not recorded which).

The table lists this clonotype with many counts. The chain has TRBV20-1 and TRBJ1-4; 10 bases align to TRBD1. Germline V CDR1 and CDR2: DFQATT, SNEGSKA (reference sequence). The J segment lost 6 bases and the V segment lost 5 bases, leaving 9 bases of the junction unmatched. The CDR3 spans 15 residues. The CDR3 nucleotides read TGCAGTGCTGGGGACAGGGGCCCGTCCTATGAAAAACTGTTTTTT. This codes for CSAGDRGPSYEKLFF.

This clonotype was counted at least ten times. The chain couples TRBV5-1 to TRBJ1-3; D perhaps matches TRBD1 (6 bases). Germline V gene sequence: CDR1 SGHRS, CDR2 YFSETQ. This CDR3 spans 15 amino acids. V was cut by 4 bases and J by 0 bases, with 11 bases left in between. This CDR3 reads CASSVGTPSGNTIYF. The CDR3 DNA sequence: TGCGCCAGCAGCGTCGGGACACCCTCTGGAAACACCATATATTTT.

The chain joins TRBV25-1 to TRBJ2-2; D gene unclear. CDR3 length equals 16 residues. The germline V and J ends were trimmed by 2 bases and 0 bases, with 10 bases remaining between them. The V gene's germline CDR1 is MGHDK and CDR2 SYGVNS. The chain's CDR3 is CASSEGASSNTGELFF. DNA of the CDR3: TGTGCCAGCAGTGAAGGCGCCAGTTCGAACACCGGGGAGCTGTTTTTT.

This clonotype has ten or more counts. V gene TRBV20-1 combines with J gene TRBJ1-2, with 8 bases aligning to TRBD1. Germline V gives CDR1 DFQATT, CDR2 SNEGSKA (reference sequence). This CDR3 comprises 12 residues. The V and J ends lost 3 bases and 10 bases, in that order; junction bases with no gene match: 7. CDR3 residues: CSASRRQGAYTF. CDR3 coding DNA: TGCAGTGCTAGTCGGCGTCAGGGGGCCTACACCTTC.

The chain uses TRBV6-6 and TRBJ2-5; the match to TRBD1 covers 12 bases. The CDR3 has 15 amino acids. Trimming removed 2 bases from V and 5 bases from J; junction bases left unmatched: 3. Germline assignment: CDR1 MNHNY and CDR2 SVGAGI (reference sequence). The CDR3 loop reads CASSYGTGGLETQYF. CDR3 nucleotide sequence: TGTGCCAGCAGTTACGGGACAGGGGGCTTGGAGACCCAGTACTTC.

This clonotype appeared many times. The chain carries TRBV7-8 and TRBJ1-5; D is possibly TRBD1 (5 bases). V gave up 4 bases and J gave up 1 base, with 11 bases separating them. The germline CDR1 and CDR2 sequences are SGHVS and FQNEAQ. The CDR3 sequence is 15 residues long. For the CDR3, the DNA is TGTGCCAGCAGCTGGGTGTGGGGGAGCAATCAGCCCCAGCATTTT. The encoded protein is CASSWVWGSNQPQHF. The entire variable domain, with the rest obtained from reference TRBV7-8 and TRBJ1-5, is as follows: GAGVSQSPRYKVAKRGQDVALRCDPISGHVSLFWYQQALGQGPEFLTYFQNEAQLDKSGLPSDRFFAERPEGSVSTLKIQRTQQEDSAVYLCASSWVWGSNQPQHFGDGTRLSIL.

There are many counts of this clonotype. The V and J genes are TRBV4-1 and TRBJ1-1; the D gene is possibly TRBD1 (5 bases). The germline V and J ends were trimmed by 0 bases and 0 bases, with 17 bases remaining between them. The CDR3 is made up of 18 amino acids. Per germline, CDR1 MGHRA and CDR2 YSYEKL. The CDR3 sequence: CASSQDPSAPTVNTEAFF. The CDR3 nucleotides are TGCGCCAGCAGCCAAGACCCTTCTGCCCCGACAGTGAACACTGAAGCTTTCTTT.

The chain combines TRBV20-1 with TRBJ2-2; D is unclear. The CDR3 contains 12 residues. The V and J ends lost 4 bases and 3 bases respectively, with 6 bases between them. From germline, CDR1 is DFQATT and CDR2 SNEGSKA (reference sequence). For the CDR3, the DNA is TGCAGTGCTAACTTGTACACCGGGGAGCTGTTTTTT. Translated, it gives CSANLYTGELFF.

This rearrangement joins TRBV2 to TRBJ1-6; unclear D gene. This CDR3 has 12 residues. Germline assignment: CDR1 SNHLY and CDR2 FYNNEI. Deletions cut 1 base from V and 13 bases from J, with 8 bases between. The CDR3 region is CASSEGWGPLHF. The CDR3 DNA reads as TGTGCCAGCAGTGAAGGCTGGGGTCCCCTCCACTTT.

This clonotype was seen repeatedly, ten times or more. The DNA of the CDR3 is TGTGCCAGCAGTGAAAGTTCCGGGTCTGGGGCCAACGTCCTGACTTTC. As protein: CASSESSGSGANVLTF. The chain employs TRBV2 and TRBJ2-6; no firm D call. V was pared by 2 bases and J by 1 base, with 9 bases between. The germline V gene has CDR1 SNHLY and CDR2 FYNNEI. The CDR3 is 16 residues long.

As to this clonotype: Because the CDR3 is missing its conserved closing phenylalanine or tryptophan, this is likely a read error. The DNA is left out, because the CDR3 cannot be placed on it with certainty; the CDR3 is given as TCRdb lists it. The chain employs TRBV20-1 and TRBJ1-4; the D call of TRBD1 is as the table states it, not checked on the DNA. Germline V lookup: CDR1 DFQATT, CDR2 SNEGSKA (reference sequence). Inclusive of both ends, the CDR3 amounts to 8 amino acids. This CDR3 reads CSARDPEQ.

This clonotype was counted at least ten times. The chain recombines TRBV5-1 with TRBJ1-1; D is uncertain. This CDR3 spans 13 amino acids. V lost 4 bases to trimming and J lost 4 bases, with 11 bases between them. Germline CDR1 SGHRS, CDR2 YFSETQ. The CDR3 loop reads CASSPQDGTEAFF. The CDR3 DNA is TGCGCCAGCAGCCCTCAAGACGGCACTGAAGCTTTCTTT.

The chain joins TRBV5-1 to TRBJ2-7, with 9 bases fitting TRBD1. This CDR3 is built from 16 residues. The germline CDR1 and CDR2 sequences are SGHRS and YFSETQ. J was trimmed by 3 bases and V by 5 bases; bases with no gene match: 12. In DNA form, the CDR3 reads TGCGCCAGCAGAGCAACCCCGGGACAGGGAGTCTACGAGCAGTACTTC. Protein product: CASRATPGQGVYEQYF.